This is a list of T cell receptor beta chains from one sample in a study of technical replicates of blood from a few donors. The table came from immunoSEQ multiplex PCR; TCRdb's copy has only in-frame clones and leaves some out. The sample comprises approximately 80,000 clones, 91% of which are singletons, and 0.2% to 0.25% rests with the top ten. The material sequenced was T cells isolated from PBMCs. The source is a human donor in good health. Each CDR3 is given with its conserved first and last residue. Each record gives: V gene, J gene, D gene, clone size, CDR3 DNA, CDR3 protein. D genes are given only for firm matches. Size is omitted from some rows. Given values are once, few, many or a class for expanded clones.

v_gene: TRBV12-5; j_gene: TRBJ1-1; d_gene: .; abundance: .; CDR3nt: TGTGCTAGTGGGGGGGCCTGGGACACTGAAGCTTTCTTT; CDR3aa: CASGGAWDTEAFF
v_gene: TRBV28; j_gene: TRBJ2-7; d_gene: .; abundance: .; CDR3nt: TGTGCCAGCAGTTTTCAGGGCTACGAGCAGTACTTC; CDR3aa: CASSFQGYEQYF
v_gene: TRBV6-4; j_gene: TRBJ2-5; d_gene: TRBD1; abundance: few; CDR3nt: TGTGCCAGCAGTGACGGGACAGGGGGCCAAGAGACCCAGTACTTC; CDR3aa: CASSDGTGGQETQYF
v_gene: TRBV6-1; j_gene: TRBJ1-5; d_gene: TRBD1; abundance: .; CDR3nt: TGTGCCAGCAGTCCCTTGACAGGGGGTCAGCCCCAGCATTTT; CDR3aa: CASSPLTGGQPQHF
v_gene: TRBV29-1; j_gene: TRBJ1-2; d_gene: .; abundance: .; CDR3nt: TGCAGCGTTGAAGATCTAGGCAGCAAAAACTATGGCTACACCTTC; CDR3aa: CSVEDLGSKNYGYTF
v_gene: TRBV6-1; j_gene: TRBJ2-4; d_gene: .; abundance: .; CDR3nt: TGTGCCAGCAGCGCGATCCTCCAGGGAGGCTTTCAGTACTTC; CDR3aa: CASSAILQGGFQYF
v_gene: TRBV27; j_gene: TRBJ2-2; d_gene: .; abundance: .; CDR3nt: TGTGCCAGCAGTTTATTTGTCACGAGCACCGGGGAGCTGTTTTTT; CDR3aa: CASSLFVTSTGELFF
v_gene: TRBV6-1; j_gene: TRBJ2-3; d_gene: .; abundance: .; CDR3nt: TGTGCCAGCAGTGAGGCGGTAGATACGCAGTATTTT; CDR3aa: CASSEAVDTQYF
v_gene: TRBV5-6; j_gene: TRBJ1-1; d_gene: TRBD1; abundance: .; CDR3nt: TGTGCCAGCAGCGAGGGACAGGGATGGAACACTGAAGCTTTCTTT; CDR3aa: CASSEGQGWNTEAFF
v_gene: TRBV7-9; j_gene: TRBJ1-4; d_gene: TRBD1; abundance: .; CDR3nt: TGTGCCAGCAGGCAAAGGACAGGGGGCGTTGAAAAACTGTTTTTT; CDR3aa: CASRQRTGGVEKLFF
v_gene: TRBV19; j_gene: TRBJ1-2; d_gene: TRBD1; abundance: .; CDR3nt: TGTGCCAGTAGGAGGGGGCTGGGACAGGGGACTGGCTACACCTTC; CDR3aa: CASRRGLGQGTGYTF
v_gene: TRBV27; j_gene: TRBJ1-3; d_gene: .; abundance: .; CDR3nt: TGTGCCAGCAGTTTAGTCGGGGGCTCTGGAAACACCATATATTTT; CDR3aa: CASSLVGGSGNTIYF
v_gene: TRBV7-9; j_gene: TRBJ1-5; d_gene: .; abundance: .; CDR3nt: TGTGCCAGCAGCTTAGCGGATGCGGGGGGACCCAATCAGCCCCAGCATTTT; CDR3aa: CASSLADAGGPNQPQHF
v_gene: TRBV14; j_gene: TRBJ2-3; d_gene: .; abundance: once; CDR3nt: TGTGCCAGCAGCCAGTCGACAGGTTACTACACAGATACGCAGTATTTT; CDR3aa: CASSQSTGYYTDTQYF
v_gene: TRBV5-1; j_gene: TRBJ2-7; d_gene: .; abundance: .; CDR3nt: TGCGCCAGCAGCGCCCGAGGGGGAGACTCCCGCTACGAGCAGTACTTC; CDR3aa: CASSARGGDSRYEQYF
v_gene: TRBV19; j_gene: TRBJ2-3; d_gene: .; abundance: .; CDR3nt: TGTGCCAGTAGGGCCGGAGCTACGCAGTATTTT; CDR3aa: CASRAGATQYF
v_gene: TRBV4-1; j_gene: TRBJ2-1; d_gene: .; abundance: .; CDR3nt: TGCGCCAGCAGCCAATTCGCGGATGAGCAGTTCTTC; CDR3aa: CASSQFADEQFF
v_gene: TRBV19; j_gene: TRBJ2-2; d_gene: .; abundance: .; CDR3nt: TGTGCCAGTAGTATTCTAACCGGGGAGCTGTTTTTT; CDR3aa: CASSILTGELFF
v_gene: TRBV4-1; j_gene: TRBJ1-4; d_gene: .; abundance: .; CDR3nt: TGCGCCAGCAGCCAAGAGAGGACGCGGAGGGGTGAAAAACTGTTTTTT; CDR3aa: CASSQERTRRGEKLFF
v_gene: TRBV18; j_gene: TRBJ2-2; d_gene: .; abundance: once; CDR3nt: TGTGCCAGCTCACCACTCGCCGGAGGGGTGATCGAGCAGATAACTACCGGGGAGCTGTTTTTT; CDR3aa: CASSPLAGGVIEQITTGELFF
v_gene: TRBV7-6; j_gene: TRBJ1-1; d_gene: .; abundance: .; CDR3nt: TGTGCCAGCAGCTTAGCGACAGGGAACACTGAAGCTTTCTTT; CDR3aa: CASSLATGNTEAFF
v_gene: TRBV21-1; j_gene: TRBJ1-2; d_gene: .; abundance: .; CDR3nt: TGTGCCAGCCTCAGGAGGGCGCCCGAAAAGGATCCATTCTGCGGCTACACCTTC; CDR3aa: CASLRRAPEKDPFCGYTF
v_gene: TRBV2; j_gene: TRBJ2-7; d_gene: TRBD2; abundance: .; CDR3nt: TGTGCCAGCAGTGAGGGCCGGGGGGGCGACTACGAGCAGTACTTC; CDR3aa: CASSEGRGGDYEQYF
v_gene: TRBV18; j_gene: TRBJ1-1; d_gene: .; abundance: .; CDR3nt: TGTGCCAGCTCACCCGGGGGGGTGGGCACTGAAGCTTTCTTT; CDR3aa: CASSPGGVGTEAFF
v_gene: TRBV29-1; j_gene: TRBJ1-3; d_gene: TRBD1; abundance: .; CDR3nt: TGCAGCGTCGAGGGACAGCCTAGAAACACCATATATTTT; CDR3aa: CSVEGQPRNTIYF
v_gene: TRBV28; j_gene: TRBJ2-5; d_gene: TRBD2; abundance: .; CDR3nt: TGTGCCAGCAGCTCCGTAGAGACTAGCGGGAGGGTCGAGACCCAGTACTTC; CDR3aa: CASSSVETSGRVETQYF
v_gene: TRBV6-5; j_gene: TRBJ2-7; d_gene: TRBD2; abundance: .; CDR3nt: TGTGCCAGCAGTTACTCCAGCGGGGTCTCCTACGAGCAGTACTTC; CDR3aa: CASSYSSGVSYEQYF
v_gene: TRBV11-3; j_gene: TRBJ2-1; d_gene: .; abundance: .; CDR3nt: TGTGCCAGCAGCTCTACAGGAAGTCCATACAATGAGCAGTTCTTC; CDR3aa: CASSSTGSPYNEQFF
v_gene: TRBV28; j_gene: TRBJ2-1; d_gene: .; abundance: .; CDR3nt: TGTGCCAGCCTCCCTTGGGCAGGTCGCTACAATGAGCAGTTCTTC; CDR3aa: CASLPWAGRYNEQFF
v_gene: TRBV7-9; j_gene: TRBJ2-1; d_gene: TRBD2; abundance: once; CDR3nt: TGTGCCAGCAGTCGGACTAGCGGGAGCACCTACAATGAGCAGTTCTTC; CDR3aa: CASSRTSGSTYNEQFF
v_gene: TRBV28; j_gene: TRBJ2-7; d_gene: TRBD1; abundance: .; CDR3nt: TGTGCCAGCAGTACCACAGGGGCGAACTCCTACGAGCAGTACTTC; CDR3aa: CASSTTGANSYEQYF
v_gene: TRBV13; j_gene: TRBJ1-2; d_gene: TRBD1; abundance: .; CDR3nt: TGTGCCAGCAGCCCGTACGGGACAGGATATGGCTACACCTTC; CDR3aa: CASSPYGTGYGYTF
v_gene: TRBV19; j_gene: TRBJ2-1; d_gene: TRBD2; abundance: .; CDR3nt: TGTGCCAGTAGTGCGACTAGCGGGAGCTCCTACAATGAGCAGTTCTTC; CDR3aa: CASSATSGSSYNEQFF
v_gene: TRBV27; j_gene: TRBJ2-3; d_gene: .; abundance: .; CDR3nt: TGTGCCAGCAGTTTTCGGTGGACAGATACGCAGTATTTT; CDR3aa: CASSFRWTDTQYF
v_gene: TRBV29-1; j_gene: TRBJ2-2; d_gene: TRBD2; abundance: .; CDR3nt: TGCAGCGTCGCCGGGACTAGCGCCGGGGAGCTGTTTTTT; CDR3aa: CSVAGTSAGELFF
v_gene: TRBV19; j_gene: TRBJ1-4; d_gene: TRBD1; abundance: .; CDR3nt: TGTGCCAGTAGTATGCCTGGAACAGGGGATGAAAAACTGTTTTTT; CDR3aa: CASSMPGTGDEKLFF
v_gene: TRBV11-2; j_gene: TRBJ2-7; d_gene: TRBD2; abundance: .; CDR3nt: TGTGCCAGCAGCTTAGATTTGGGACTAGCGGGAGTTTCTAGCTACGAGCAGTACTTC; CDR3aa: CASSLDLGLAGVSSYEQYF
v_gene: TRBV27; j_gene: TRBJ1-2; d_gene: .; abundance: .; CDR3nt: TGTGCCAGCAGTTTAACCCCTCAAGGGGGACACTATGGCTACACCTTC; CDR3aa: CASSLTPQGGHYGYTF
v_gene: TRBV5-1; j_gene: TRBJ1-1; d_gene: .; abundance: .; CDR3nt: TGCGCCAGCAGCACGAACGGGCCTTTAGGGGTCGAAGCTTTCTTT; CDR3aa: CASSTNGPLGVEAFF
v_gene: TRBV5-1; j_gene: TRBJ1-1; d_gene: TRBD1; abundance: .; CDR3nt: TGCGCCAGCAGCCTAAACAGGGGGCCCACTGAAGCTTTCTTT; CDR3aa: CASSLNRGPTEAFF
v_gene: TRBV7-6; j_gene: TRBJ2-7; d_gene: TRBD2; abundance: .; CDR3nt: TGTGCCAGCAGCCTAGCGGAAGTAGCGGCTCCCTACGAGCAGTACTTC; CDR3aa: CASSLAEVAAPYEQYF
v_gene: TRBV28; j_gene: TRBJ2-5; d_gene: TRBD2; abundance: .; CDR3nt: TGTGCCAGCAGGATAGGAGCGGGGGGGCAAGAGACCCAGTACTTC; CDR3aa: CASRIGAGGQETQYF
v_gene: TRBV10-3; j_gene: TRBJ2-3; d_gene: TRBD2; abundance: .; CDR3nt: TGTGCCATCAGTGAAGGGACTAGCGGGAGTCCGACAGATACGCAGTATTTT; CDR3aa: CAISEGTSGSPTDTQYF
v_gene: TRBV5-1; j_gene: TRBJ2-7; d_gene: .; abundance: .; CDR3nt: TGCGCCAGCAGCTTGGCCTACAGTACCTACGAGCAGTACTTC; CDR3aa: CASSLAYSTYEQYF
v_gene: TRBV19; j_gene: TRBJ1-1; d_gene: .; abundance: .; CDR3nt: TGTGCCAGTAGCGACACGGGGGACACTGAAGCTTTCTTT; CDR3aa: CASSDTGDTEAFF
v_gene: TRBV7-9; j_gene: TRBJ2-1; d_gene: .; abundance: .; CDR3nt: TGTGCCAGCAGCCCGTTGGGCCTCCCCCATGAGCAGTTCTTC; CDR3aa: CASSPLGLPHEQFF
v_gene: TRBV4-2; j_gene: TRBJ2-1; d_gene: .; abundance: .; CDR3nt: TGTGCCAGCAGCCCAGGTCGGGGGACCTACAATGAGCAGTTCTTC; CDR3aa: CASSPGRGTYNEQFF
v_gene: TRBV15; j_gene: TRBJ2-2; d_gene: .; abundance: once; CDR3nt: TGTGCCACCAGCAGAGATAGAGGGGGGGCAAGATACACCGGGGAGCTGTTTTTT; CDR3aa: CATSRDRGGARYTGELFF
v_gene: TRBV30; j_gene: TRBJ2-1; d_gene: .; abundance: .; CDR3nt: TGTGCCTGGAGTTCCGGGAGAGCTAGCAATGAGCAGTTCTTC; CDR3aa: CAWSSGRASNEQFF